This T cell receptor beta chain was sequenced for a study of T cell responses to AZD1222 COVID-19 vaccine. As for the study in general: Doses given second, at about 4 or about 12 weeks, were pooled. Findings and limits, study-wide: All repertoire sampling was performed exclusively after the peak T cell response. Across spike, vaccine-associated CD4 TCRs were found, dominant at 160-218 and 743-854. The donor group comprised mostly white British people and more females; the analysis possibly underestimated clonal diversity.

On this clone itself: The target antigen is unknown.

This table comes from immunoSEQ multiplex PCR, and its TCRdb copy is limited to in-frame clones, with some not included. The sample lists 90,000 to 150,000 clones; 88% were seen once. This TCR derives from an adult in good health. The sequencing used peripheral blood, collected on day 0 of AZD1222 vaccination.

The CDR3 DNA is TGTGCCAGCAGCACCCGACATTGCTCTGGAAACACCATATATTTT. It specifies CASSTRHCSGNTIYF. The rearrangement links TRBV9 to TRBJ1-3; D unclear. The CDR3 has 15 amino acids. The V gene's germline CDR1 is SGDLS and CDR2 YYNGEE. V lost 4 bases and J lost 0, with 11 bases in between.